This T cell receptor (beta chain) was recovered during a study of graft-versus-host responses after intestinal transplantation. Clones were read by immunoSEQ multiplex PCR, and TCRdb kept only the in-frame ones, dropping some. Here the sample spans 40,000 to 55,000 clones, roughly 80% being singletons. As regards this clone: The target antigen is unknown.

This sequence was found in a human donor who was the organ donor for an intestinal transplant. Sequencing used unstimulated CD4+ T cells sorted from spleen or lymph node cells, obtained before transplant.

In DNA, the CDR3 is TGTGCCATCAGGAACAGCGCAACTAATGAAAAACTGTTTTTT. It yields the protein CAIRNSATNEKLFF. This chain links TRBV10-3 with TRBJ1-4; no firm D call. V lost 6 bases to trimming and J lost 0 bases, with 8 bases between them. Looked up from germline, CDR1 is ENHRY and CDR2 is SYGVKD. There are 14 residues in the CDR3.